This is a list of T cell receptor beta chains from one sample in a study of shared clonotypes between healthy human individuals. Profiling relied on immunoSEQ multiplex PCR, and the TCRdb table lists in-frame clones only, not all of them. The repertoire holds under 1,100,000 clones, with around four fifths as singletons. Sequenced material: memory CD4+ T cells sorted from blood. The receptor source for this set is a man between 18 and 29 years old in good health. The CDR3 runs from the conserved cysteine through the conserved F or W. Each record gives: V gene, D gene, J gene, CDR3 protein, CDR3 DNA. D genes are given only for firm matches.

>TRBV5-1|NA|TRBJ2-5
CASSPAGETQYF
TGCGCCAGCAGCCCGGCCGGAGAGACCCAGTACTTC
>TRBV18|TRBD1|TRBJ1-5
CASSRTQGGNQPQHF
TGTGCCAGCTCACGAACCCAGGGGGGCAATCAGCCCCAGCATTTT
>TRBV5-6|TRBD1|TRBJ2-5
CASTKDRGMETQYF
TGTGCCAGCACCAAAGACAGGGGAATGGAGACCCAGTACTTC
>TRBV5-1|NA|TRBJ2-6
CASSVQTSGANVLTF
TGCGCCAGCAGCGTTCAGACCTCTGGGGCCAACGTCCTGACTTTC
>TRBV5-1|TRBD2|TRBJ2-1
CASSDLAGGPNEQFF
TGCGCCAGCAGCGATTTAGCGGGGGGGCCCAATGAGCAGTTCTTC
>TRBV10-2|TRBD1|TRBJ1-2
CASSETGPYGYTF
TGCGCCAGCAGCGAGACAGGGCCCTATGGCTACACCTTC
>TRBV18|TRBD1|TRBJ2-7
CASSNRNLTGTGFHEQYF
TGTGCCAGCTCTAATCGAAACTTAACCGGGACAGGGTTCCACGAGCAGTACTTC
>TRBV19|TRBD2|TRBJ2-1
CASSVRTSGTYNEQFF
TGTGCCAGTAGTGTCAGGACTAGCGGGACCTACAATGAGCAGTTCTTC
>TRBV9|NA|TRBJ2-3
CASSVDGRDTQYF
TGTGCCAGCAGCGTAGACGGACGAGATACGCAGTATTTT
>TRBV30|TRBD1|TRBJ1-2
CAWSSTRDRGPYSNYGYTF
TGTGCCTGGAGTTCTACCCGCGACAGGGGACCCTATTCTAACTATGGCTACACCTTC